The rows below give T cell receptor beta chains drawn from one sample of a study of sequential checkpoint blockade in melanoma. TCRdb's copy holds only in-frame clones and misses some; the assay was immunoSEQ multiplex PCR. The profile shows fewer than 2,000 clones, around a sixth of them singletons. The sample in question was tumor tissue (inferred from file names), obtained from a patient given nivolumab and ipilimumab in sequence. These receptor sequences come from a human donor with melanoma. CDR3s include the opening cysteine and the closing phenylalanine or tryptophan. A D gene is named only where the DNA matches it firmly. Expanded clones are given a class, and other clones once, few, many or no size at all.

CDR3nt: TGTGCCAGCAGCCAATCGAGCAGGGTACGAGAAAAACTGTTTTTT; CDR3aa: CASSQSSRVREKLFF; j_gene: TRBJ1-4; abundance: -; v_gene: TRBV16; d_gene: -
CDR3nt: TGTGCCAGCAGCCAAGGTGGGGGGGCTTTGCAGCCCCAGCATTTT; CDR3aa: CASSQGGGALQPQHF; j_gene: TRBJ1-5; abundance: medium-sized; v_gene: TRBV11-3; d_gene: -
CDR3nt: TGTGCCAGCTCACCAGGGGCCACGGGGGGCTACACCTTC; CDR3aa: CASSPGATGGYTF; j_gene: TRBJ1-2; abundance: -; v_gene: TRBV18; d_gene: -
CDR3nt: TGTGCCTGGGGGGGAGCCCCTGGAAACACCATATATTTT; CDR3aa: CAWGGAPGNTIYF; j_gene: TRBJ1-3; abundance: -; v_gene: TRBV30; d_gene: -
CDR3nt: TGTGCCAGCAGCTCAGGGGGCGGGGGTCGCTACGAGCAGTACTTC; CDR3aa: CASSSGGGGRYEQYF; j_gene: TRBJ2-7; abundance: medium-sized; v_gene: TRBV11-3; d_gene: -
CDR3nt: TGTGCCAGCAAGAGGGAGGGGAATGAGCAGTTCTTC; CDR3aa: CASKREGNEQFF; j_gene: TRBJ2-1; abundance: -; v_gene: TRBV6-8; d_gene: TRBD2
CDR3nt: TGTGCCAGCACCATGGGCGATGGCTACACCTTC; CDR3aa: CASTMGDGYTF; j_gene: TRBJ1-2; abundance: -; v_gene: TRBV12-5; d_gene: -
CDR3nt: TGTGCCAGCAGTTGGGGGACCTACTATGGCTACACCTTC; CDR3aa: CASSWGTYYGYTF; j_gene: TRBJ1-2; abundance: medium-sized; v_gene: TRBV6-8; d_gene: -
CDR3nt: TGTGCCAGCAGCTTCACCCTAGCGGATGAAACCGGGGAGCTGTTTTTT; CDR3aa: CASSFTLADETGELFF; j_gene: TRBJ2-2; abundance: -; v_gene: TRBV28; d_gene: TRBD2
CDR3nt: TGTGCCAGCTCACCGACAGCTTTCAATCAGCCCCAGCATTTT; CDR3aa: CASSPTAFNQPQHF; j_gene: TRBJ1-5; abundance: few; v_gene: TRBV18; d_gene: -
CDR3nt: TGCGCCAGCAGCCAAGATGGGGCTAGCGGGGTAACAGATACGCAGTATTTT; CDR3aa: CASSQDGASGVTDTQYF; j_gene: TRBJ2-3; abundance: many; v_gene: TRBV4-1; d_gene: TRBD2
CDR3nt: TGTGCCAGCAGCCCTGGACAGGGTTGGGCCACTGAAGCTTTCTTT; CDR3aa: CASSPGQGWATEAFF; j_gene: TRBJ1-1; abundance: medium-sized; v_gene: TRBV11-3; d_gene: TRBD1
CDR3nt: TGTGCCAGCAGACAAGGGACAGGGGGCACCGGGGAGCTGTTTTTT; CDR3aa: CASRQGTGGTGELFF; j_gene: TRBJ2-2; abundance: medium-sized; v_gene: TRBV11-3; d_gene: TRBD1
CDR3nt: TGTGCCAGCACCCTGGGGGGATGGACAGATACGCAGTATTTT; CDR3aa: CASTLGGWTDTQYF; j_gene: TRBJ2-3; abundance: -; v_gene: TRBV6-8; d_gene: -
CDR3nt: TGTGCCAGCAGTCCGTCGGACCGGCGGTCTCCCCAGCATTTT; CDR3aa: CASSPSDRRSPQHF; j_gene: TRBJ1-5; abundance: few; v_gene: TRBV28; d_gene: -
CDR3nt: TGTGCCAGCAGAACCCCTAGCGGGGAAGAGACCCAGTACTTC; CDR3aa: CASRTPSGEETQYF; j_gene: TRBJ2-5; abundance: -; v_gene: TRBV28; d_gene: TRBD2
CDR3nt: TGTGCCAGCAGTTATTCAGCGGGGGAGTACAATGAGCAGTTCTTC; CDR3aa: CASSYSAGEYNEQFF; j_gene: TRBJ2-1; abundance: few; v_gene: TRBV6-8; d_gene: TRBD2
CDR3nt: TGTGCCAGCATGAAGGGGACAGGGGAATCACCCCTCCACTTT; CDR3aa: CASMKGTGESPLHF; j_gene: TRBJ1-6; abundance: few; v_gene: TRBV12-5; d_gene: TRBD1
CDR3nt: TGTGCCGGGACCTACGGATATTCGAACACCGGGGAGCTGTTTTTT; CDR3aa: CAGTYGYSNTGELFF; j_gene: TRBJ2-2; abundance: medium-sized; v_gene: TRBV12-2; d_gene: -
CDR3nt: TGTGCCAGCAGCCCTCGAGACAGGGAGGCACTGAACACTGAAGCTTTCTTT; CDR3aa: CASSPRDREALNTEAFF; j_gene: TRBJ1-1; abundance: medium-sized; v_gene: TRBV11-3; d_gene: TRBD1
CDR3nt: TGTGCCAGCAGCTTAATGGCAGGGGTGGGCTCTGGGGCCAACGTCCTGACTTTC; CDR3aa: CASSLMAGVGSGANVLTF; j_gene: TRBJ2-6; abundance: medium-sized; v_gene: TRBV11-3; d_gene: -
CDR3nt: TGTGCCAGCAGCTTAGGGGTCCTAGCGGGGGACCACTCCTACGAGCAGTACTTC; CDR3aa: CASSLGVLAGDHSYEQYF; j_gene: TRBJ2-7; abundance: medium-sized; v_gene: TRBV11-3; d_gene: TRBD2
CDR3nt: TGTGCCAGCAGCTTATACCAGCGGGTTTTAGAGGAGACCCAGTACTTC; CDR3aa: CASSLYQRVLEETQYF; j_gene: TRBJ2-5; abundance: medium-sized; v_gene: TRBV11-3; d_gene: -
CDR3nt: TGTGCCAGCAGCCTCACCCAAGGTTTGGCCAACGTCCTGACTTTC; CDR3aa: CASSLTQGLANVLTF; j_gene: TRBJ2-6; abundance: few; v_gene: TRBV9; d_gene: -
CDR3nt: TGTGCCACCAGCAGAGATTACGGGGGGGAAAGTGGCGACACCTTC; CDR3aa: CATSRDYGGESGDTF; j_gene: TRBJ1-2; abundance: large; v_gene: TRBV15; d_gene: -
CDR3nt: TGTGCCAGCAGTTTAGAGGAGGGAAGGGGGACTGAAGCTTTCTTT; CDR3aa: CASSLEEGRGTEAFF; j_gene: TRBJ1-1; abundance: few; v_gene: TRBV28; d_gene: -
CDR3nt: TGTGCCAGTAGTATAGCTAGCGGGGGGTATCAGGAGACCCAGTACTTC; CDR3aa: CASSIASGGYQETQYF; j_gene: TRBJ2-5; abundance: once; v_gene: TRBV19; d_gene: TRBD2
CDR3nt: TGTGCCAGCAGTTACCCCAGCTACGAGCAGTACTTC; CDR3aa: CASSYPSYEQYF; j_gene: TRBJ2-7; abundance: few; v_gene: TRBV6-8; d_gene: -
CDR3nt: TGTGCCAGCAGGGTATTGACAGGGGCGCGCTGGCGGGACGGAGCTTTCTTT; CDR3aa: CASRVLTGARWRDGAFF; j_gene: TRBJ1-1; abundance: -; v_gene: TRBV6-8; d_gene: TRBD1
CDR3nt: TGTGCCAGCAGCGACCACAGGACGGGTGAGCAGTACTTC; CDR3aa: CASSDHRTGEQYF; j_gene: TRBJ2-7; abundance: few; v_gene: TRBV9; d_gene: -
CDR3nt: TGTGCCAGCAGTGGACAGGGGCGGGAAGCTTTCTTT; CDR3aa: CASSGQGREAFF; j_gene: TRBJ1-1; abundance: -; v_gene: TRBV6-8; d_gene: TRBD1
CDR3nt: TGTGCCAGCAGGCCCGGACAGGGAGGGACTGAAGCTTTCTTT; CDR3aa: CASRPGQGGTEAFF; j_gene: TRBJ1-1; abundance: few; v_gene: TRBV6-8; d_gene: TRBD1
CDR3nt: TGCGCCAGTCGTCCTACCCGGGGGGTGCAGTACTTC; CDR3aa: CASRPTRGVQYF; j_gene: TRBJ2-7; abundance: -; v_gene: TRBV10-2; d_gene: TRBD2
CDR3nt: TGTGCCAGCAGCTTGACTAGCGGGGGCCACAATGAGCAGTTCTTC; CDR3aa: CASSLTSGGHNEQFF; j_gene: TRBJ2-1; abundance: many; v_gene: TRBV11-3; d_gene: TRBD2
CDR3nt: TGTGCCAGCAGCTCGCTCAGGGGAGCGCAGCCCCAGCATTTT; CDR3aa: CASSSLRGAQPQHF; j_gene: TRBJ1-5; abundance: -; v_gene: TRBV6-8; d_gene: -
CDR3nt: TGTGCCAGCAGCCAATTCGGGGCAGGAGGGGAAAAACTGTTTTTT; CDR3aa: CASSQFGAGGEKLFF; j_gene: TRBJ1-4; abundance: -; v_gene: TRBV16; d_gene: -
CDR3nt: TGCAGCGTTGGACATGCGAACACCGGGGAGCTGTTTTTT; CDR3aa: CSVGHANTGELFF; j_gene: TRBJ2-2; abundance: -; v_gene: TRBV29-1; d_gene: -
CDR3nt: TGTGCCAGCAGCTTTATGTTTGGGGTACCCACCAGAGGAAACACCATATATTTT; CDR3aa: CASSFMFGVPTRGNTIYF; j_gene: TRBJ1-3; abundance: medium-sized; v_gene: TRBV11-3; d_gene: -
CDR3nt: TGTGCCAGTAGTATATACAACAGGGGGAACACTGAAGCTTTCTTT; CDR3aa: CASSIYNRGNTEAFF; j_gene: TRBJ1-1; abundance: few; v_gene: TRBV19; d_gene: TRBD1
CDR3nt: TGTGCCAGCAGTTGGGGACAGGGGAGAGGTTACACCTTC; CDR3aa: CASSWGQGRGYTF; j_gene: TRBJ1-2; abundance: medium-sized; v_gene: TRBV6-8; d_gene: TRBD1
CDR3nt: TGTGCCACCGGGACAGGGGGGAATTTCCAAGAGACCCAGTACTTC; CDR3aa: CATGTGGNFQETQYF; j_gene: TRBJ2-5; abundance: -; v_gene: TRBV19; d_gene: TRBD1
CDR3nt: TGTGCCATCAGCCCACCGGGACAGTCCCAAGAGACCCAGTACTTC; CDR3aa: CAISPPGQSQETQYF; j_gene: TRBJ2-5; abundance: medium-sized; v_gene: TRBV6-8; d_gene: TRBD1
CDR3nt: TGTGCCAGCAGCCCCAGCGGGACAGCCTACGAGCAGTACTTC; CDR3aa: CASSPSGTAYEQYF; j_gene: TRBJ2-7; abundance: few; v_gene: TRBV28; d_gene: -
CDR3nt: TGCGCCAGCAGCTTAAGTGCCAGCGGGGGGACCTCTGGGGCCAACGTCCTGACTTTC; CDR3aa: CASSLSASGGTSGANVLTF; j_gene: TRBJ2-6; abundance: -; v_gene: TRBV5-1; d_gene: TRBD2
CDR3nt: TGTGCCAGCTCTATAGCGGGGCCCAGCACAGATACGCAGTATTTT; CDR3aa: CASSIAGPSTDTQYF; j_gene: TRBJ2-3; abundance: -; v_gene: TRBV18; d_gene: TRBD2
CDR3nt: TGTGCCACCAGCAGAGATCTGGCGACAGGGGCTAATTCACCCCTCCACTTT; CDR3aa: CATSRDLATGANSPLHF; j_gene: TRBJ1-6; abundance: few; v_gene: TRBV15; d_gene: TRBD1
CDR3nt: TGCGCCAGCAGCCCTCGGGACAGCCCTTTAAATTCACCCCTCCACTTT; CDR3aa: CASSPRDSPLNSPLHF; j_gene: TRBJ1-6; abundance: -; v_gene: TRBV4-1; d_gene: TRBD1
CDR3nt: TGTGCCAGCAGTACCCCCTGGGGAGGCACAGATACGCAGTATTTT; CDR3aa: CASSTPWGGTDTQYF; j_gene: TRBJ2-3; abundance: few; v_gene: TRBV28; d_gene: -
CDR3nt: TGTGCCAGCAGTCCCTCCTATGGGGCCGGGGGCGAGCAGTACTTC; CDR3aa: CASSPSYGAGGEQYF; j_gene: TRBJ2-7; abundance: medium-sized; v_gene: TRBV6-8; d_gene: -
CDR3nt: TGCGCCCGGGGGGGGTGGCTAGCTTGGTACGAGCAGTACTTC; CDR3aa: CARGGWLAWYEQYF; j_gene: TRBJ2-7; abundance: -; v_gene: TRBV23-1; d_gene: TRBD2
CDR3nt: TGTGCCAGCAGTCAGGCGGCAGGGGCTTGGCAGCCCCAGCATTTT; CDR3aa: CASSQAAGAWQPQHF; j_gene: TRBJ1-5; abundance: -; v_gene: TRBV28; d_gene: -
CDR3nt: TGTGCCAGCAGCCAACCGAGGGGTATTTCAACCTACAATGAGCAGTTCTTC; CDR3aa: CASSQPRGISTYNEQFF; j_gene: TRBJ2-1; abundance: -; v_gene: TRBV14; d_gene: -